The next 24 T cell receptor beta chains were all read from a single sample in a study of tumor and adjacent non-tumor tissue in lung cancer. TCRbeta libraries were built with three rounds of nested PCR, modified from ARM-PCR. TCRdb fed the multiplex PCR reads into MiXCR, producing one record per CDR3 protein. Of over 80,000 distinct CDR3 sequences listed, 80% were seen once; the top ten hold more than 30%. RNA was extracted from bulk tissue without any cell sorting. The normal lung tissue was taken more than 3 cm from the tumor edge. The sample consisted of distant non-tumor lung tissue. These receptor sequences come from a man in his 60s with small cell lung cancer.

A remark on this clonotype: The conserved phenylalanine or tryptophan normally closing the CDR3 is absent here, so this likely arose from a read error. CDR3 loop: CASSPGDTSGNTIYL. CDR3 sequence (DNA): TGCGCCAGCAGCCCAGGGGACACCTCCGGAAACACCATATATCTT. The chain employs TRBV5-1 and TRBJ1-3; D perhaps matches TRBD1 (6 bases). The CDR3 totals 15 residues. Germline CDR1 reads SGHRS; CDR2 reads YFSETQ. Deletions cut 4 bases from V and 4 bases from J, with 15 bases between.

To note about this clonotype: A much larger clone lies one base from this, so it may be a read error. Lacking the conserved final phenylalanine or tryptophan, this CDR3 likely reflects a read error. This sequence joins TRBV30 and TRBJ2-1; D might be TRBD2 (5 bases). The CDR3 spans 13 residues. V lost 4 bases and J lost 8, with 15 bases in between. The V gene's germline CDR1 is GTSNPN and CDR2 SVGIG (reference sequence). Here the CDR3 DNA reads TGTGCCTGGAACCAGCCGGGGAAGGATGAGCAGTTCTCC. Translated, it gives CAWNQPGKDEQFS.

This clonotype showed up just a few times. A much bigger clone sits one base away, suggesting this may be a read error. J is TRBJ1-1 and V is TRBV5-6, with a possible D match to TRBD1 (6 bases). CDR3 length: 13 amino acids. Per germline, CDR1 SGHDT and CDR2 YYEEEE. The CDR3 sequence is CASNLGRGTEAFF. The CDR3, as DNA: TGTGCCAGCAACTTGGGCAGGGGCACTGAAGCTTTCTTT.

As for this clonotype: One base away lies a much larger clone, so this may be a sequencing read error. The rearrangement uses TRBV7-9 and TRBJ1-5; D perhaps matches TRBD1 (5 bases). The CDR3 runs to 14 residues. Germline V gene sequence: CDR1 SEHNR, CDR2 FQNEAQ (reference sequence). Trimming took off 3 bases at V and 0 bases at J, with 6 bases between the two ends. The CDR3 sequence is CASSLTVSNQPQHF. The DNA for the CDR3 is TGTGCCAGCAGCTTGACAGTTAGCAATCAGCCCCAGCATTTT.

This clonotype was recorded once. A much bigger clone sits one base away, suggesting this may be a read error. This chain joins TRBV7-3 and TRBJ2-2, with TRBD2 as a possible D gene (5 bases). This CDR3 is 13 amino acids long. From germline, CDR1 is SGHTA and CDR2 FQGTGA. The CDR3 region is CASTSTNTGEQFF. The CDR3 DNA reads as TGTGCCAGCACCTCGACGAACACCGGGGAGCAGTTTTTT.

This clonotype showed up just a few times. The V call is TRBV5-1, the J call TRBJ2-2; D tentatively fits TRBD1 or TRBD2 (5 bases each). The CDR3 runs to 13 residues. Deletions cut 5 bases from V and 8 bases from J, with 13 bases between. Germline loops: CDR1 SGHRS, CDR2 YFSETQ. The CDR3 spells CASSRGAEGELFF. CDR3 sequence (DNA): TGCGCCAGCAGTAGAGGGGCGGAAGGGGAGCTGTTTTTT.

Note on this clonotype: This may be a read error, as it is one base from a much larger clone. The V and J genes are TRBV5-1 and TRBJ2-3; D is unclear. CDR3 length: 13 residues. Trimming took off 6 bases at V and 4 bases at J, with 12 bases between the two ends. Germline V gene sequence: CDR1 SGHRS, CDR2 YFSETQ. CDR3 residues: CASNTRQADTQYF. CDR3 DNA sequence: TGCGCCAGCAACACCCGACAAGCAGATACGCAGTATTTT.

This sequence joins TRBV11-2 and TRBJ2-3; 9 bases fit TRBD2. Per the germline V gene, CDR1 is SGHAT and CDR2 is FQNNGV. This CDR3 is 16 amino acids long. With V trimmed by 7 bases and J by 7 bases, 15 bases remained unmatched. DNA of the CDR3: TGTGCCAGCACTCCGATGGCGGGAGGGGGAACATATACGCAGTATTTT. Translating it yields CASTPMAGGGTYTQYF.

Concerning this clonotype itself: The germline gene is not matched at one end of the junction; a read error may be the cause. The J gene is TRBJ1-2, the V gene TRBV6-5; TRBD1 aligns across 7 bases. CDR1 and CDR2 from the germline V gene are MNHEY and SVGAGI. CDR3 length equals 14 residues. The CDR3 loop is CASRSNDRDTGYSF. CDR3 bases: TGTGCCAGCAGATCTAACGACAGGGACACTGGCTACAGCTTC.

Concerning this clonotype: Germline and junction disagree at one end, which may indicate a read error. This chain joins TRBV5-4 and TRBJ2-1, with 8 positions matching TRBD1. The CDR3 has 16 residues. The germline gives CDR1 SGHNT, CDR2 YYREEE (reference sequence). DNA for the CDR3: TGTGCCATCAGCTTGAAGGCAGGGGGCTTCTACAATGAGCAGTTCTTC. Amino acids: CAISLKAGGFYNEQFF.

The genes are TRBV5-5 and TRBJ1-2; TRBD1 aligns across 8 bases. Germline CDR1 is SGHKS and CDR2 is YYEKEE (reference sequence). The V segment lost 5 bases and the J segment 3 bases; nucleotides outside the gene matches: 15. The CDR3 runs 17 residues. The CDR3 is CASRPGQGRGLDYGYTF. The CDR3, as DNA: TGTGCCAGCAGGCCCGGACAGGGACGTGGCCTGGACTATGGCTACACCTTC.

In regard to this clonotype: Relative to the germline gene, one junction end is altered; a read error may explain this. V is TRBV29-1 and J is TRBJ2-3, with D perhaps being TRBD1 or TRBD2 (5 bases each). The CDR3 loop spans 13 amino acids. Germline assignment: CDR1 SQVTM and CDR2 ANQGSEA. CDR3 sequence (DNA): TGCAACGTTGAGAACCGGGGCGCAGATACGCAGTATTTT. Translation gives CNVENRGADTQYF.

This chain connects TRBV11-1 to TRBJ2-5; the D is unclear. Per the germline V gene, CDR1 is SGHAT and CDR2 is FQDESV (reference sequence). Trimming removed 2 bases at V and 2 bases at J, with 21 bases between. The CDR3 sequence is 18 residues long. This CDR3 is CASSLIVSRRGFQETQYF. CDR3 bases: TGTGCCAGCAGCTTAATAGTGTCCCGAAGAGGATTTCAAGAGACCCAGTACTTC.

As for this clonotype: A much larger clone differs by one base, so this may be a read error. The CDR3 bases are TGTGCCAGCATCTTAGTTAGCGGAGGAGATACGCAGTATTTT. Protein sequence: CASILVSGGDTQYF. The rearrangement joins TRBV7-9 to TRBJ2-3; D possibly corresponds to TRBD2 (6 bases). The CDR3 length is 14 residues. In germline, CDR1 is SEHNR, CDR2 FQNEAQ (reference sequence).

V usage is TRBV6-2 or TRBV6-3 and J usage is TRBJ2-1; D unresolved. CDR3 size: 11 residues. Germline V gene lookup returns CDR1 MNHEY and CDR2 SVGEGT. V lost 6 bases and J lost 14, with 14 bases in between. The CDR3 DNA is TGTGCCAGCAGCTACCCGGCTAGGGAGTTCTTC. Translation gives CASSYPAREFF.

Worth noting for this clonotype: This CDR3 fails to terminate in the conserved phenylalanine or tryptophan, so it likely reflects a read error. This sequence joins TRBV10-2 and TRBJ2-1; 7 bases align to TRBD1. CDR3 length equals 12 residues. J lost 10 bases, V lost 6 bases, and 6 bases had no gene match. Germline-derived CDR1 and CDR2 are WSHSY and SAAADI. The CDR3 DNA follows: TGCGCCAGCAGGGAAACAGGGGCCGAGCAGTTCTTA. Protein sequence: CASRETGAEQFL.

This clonotype was seen only once. The junction departs from the called germline gene at one end, perhaps through a read error. The chain uses TRBV29-1 and TRBJ2-5, with 10 bases matching TRBD2. Germline CDR1 and CDR2: SQVTM and ANQGSEA. The length of the CDR3 is 14 residues. CDR3 protein: CSTASGSNVETQYF. CDR3 DNA sequence: TGCAGCACTGCTAGCGGGAGTAACGTGGAGACCCAATACTTC.

With regard to this clonotype: The junction departs from germline at one end; a sequencing error may be responsible. The gene calls are TRBV6-4 and TRBJ2-3; the match to TRBD2 covers 12 bases. The germline V gene has CDR1 MRHNA and CDR2 SNTAGT. This CDR3 has 15 residues. DNA of the CDR3: TGTCCCAGCAGCCGACTAGCGGGAGATTTGGATACGAAGTATTTT. It yields the protein CPSSRLAGDLDTKYF.

As concerns this clonotype: The junction does not match germline at one end; this may be a read error. The gene calls are TRBV4-2 and TRBJ2-2; either TRBD1 or TRBD2 may supply D (5 bases each). This CDR3 has 16 residues. Germline lookup yields CDR1 LGHNA and CDR2 YNFKEQ. The CDR3 region has the DNA TGCGCCTGCAGTCAAGATCTCAGGGCGAACACCGGGGAACTGTTTTTT. Its protein product is CACSQDLRANTGELFF.

Turning to this clonotype: The junction departs from the called germline gene at one end, perhaps through a read error. This chain links TRBV4-2 with TRBJ2-3; a possible D gene is TRBD2 (6 bases). The CDR3 has 17 residues. CDR1 is LGHNA, CDR2 YNFKEQ, per germline. CDR3 residues: CACSPDPSGEVTDTQYF. The CDR3 DNA follows: TGTGCCTGCAGCCCGGACCCAAGTGGGGAGGTGACAGATACGCAGTATTTT.

The chain joins TRBV11-2 to TRBJ2-1, with a weak D call TRBD2 (5 bases). The V gene lost 8 bases and the J gene lost 8 bases, with 16 bases spanning the gap. This CDR3 has 13 residues. Germline CDR1 reads SGHAT; CDR2 reads FQNNGV. This chain's CDR3 is CASCWVGSDEQFF. The CDR3 DNA reads as TGTGCCAGCTGCTGGGTAGGGAGCGATGAGCAGTTCTTC.

On this clonotype itself: The junction departs from the called germline gene at one end, perhaps through a read error. The chain combines TRBV11-3 with TRBJ2-3, with D perhaps TRBD1 or TRBD2 (5 bases each). Germline assignment: CDR1 SGHNT and CDR2 YENEEA. The CDR3 has 13 residues. This CDR3 reads CARSSLGPDTQYF. The CDR3 DNA follows: TGTGCCAGGAGCTCCCTGGGACCGGATACGCAGTATTTT.

Regarding this clonotype: A junction end diverges from the germline sequence, so it may reflect a read error. The J gene is TRBJ1-4, the V gene TRBV5-1; D unclear. CDR3 length: 17 amino acids. Germline CDR1 reads SGHRS; CDR2 reads YFSETQ. The CDR3, as DNA: TGCGCCAGCAGCTTACGACCTAACATGGCGGGTAATGACAAACTGTTCTTT. Amino acids: CASSLRPNMAGNDKLFF. Supplemented by reference TRBV5-1 and TRBJ1-4, the full variable domain reads KAGVTQTPRYLIKTRGQQVTLSCSPISGHRSVSWYQQTPGQGLQFLFEYFSETQRNKGNFPGRFSGRQFSNSRSEMNVSTLELGDSALYLCASSLRPNMAGNDKLFFGSGTQLSVL.

This clonotype was counted many times. This sequence joins TRBV28 and TRBJ2-3, with 7 bases fitting TRBD2. This CDR3 spans 14 amino acids. Trimming at V came to 5 bases and at J to 4 bases, leaving 6 bases not matched to a gene. CDR1 MDHEN and CDR2 SYDVKM come from the germline V gene. For the CDR3, the DNA is TGTGCCAGCAGTCGGACTAGTCTCTCAGATACGCAGTATTTT. Translation gives CASSRTSLSDTQYF.